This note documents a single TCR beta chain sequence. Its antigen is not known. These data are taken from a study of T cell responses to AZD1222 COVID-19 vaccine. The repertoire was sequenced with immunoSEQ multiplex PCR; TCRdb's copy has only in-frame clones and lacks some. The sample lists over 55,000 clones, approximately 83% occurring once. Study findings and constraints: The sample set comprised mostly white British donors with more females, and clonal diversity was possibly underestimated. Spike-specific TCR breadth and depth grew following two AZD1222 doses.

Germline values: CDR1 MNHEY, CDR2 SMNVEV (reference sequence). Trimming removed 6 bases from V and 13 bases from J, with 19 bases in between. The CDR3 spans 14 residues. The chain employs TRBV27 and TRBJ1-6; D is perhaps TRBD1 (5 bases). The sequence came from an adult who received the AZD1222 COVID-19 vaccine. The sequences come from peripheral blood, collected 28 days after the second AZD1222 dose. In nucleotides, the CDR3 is TGTGCCAGCAGGCCTCTGGGACCTGTTTCTCCCCTCCACTTT. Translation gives CASRPLGPVSPLHF.